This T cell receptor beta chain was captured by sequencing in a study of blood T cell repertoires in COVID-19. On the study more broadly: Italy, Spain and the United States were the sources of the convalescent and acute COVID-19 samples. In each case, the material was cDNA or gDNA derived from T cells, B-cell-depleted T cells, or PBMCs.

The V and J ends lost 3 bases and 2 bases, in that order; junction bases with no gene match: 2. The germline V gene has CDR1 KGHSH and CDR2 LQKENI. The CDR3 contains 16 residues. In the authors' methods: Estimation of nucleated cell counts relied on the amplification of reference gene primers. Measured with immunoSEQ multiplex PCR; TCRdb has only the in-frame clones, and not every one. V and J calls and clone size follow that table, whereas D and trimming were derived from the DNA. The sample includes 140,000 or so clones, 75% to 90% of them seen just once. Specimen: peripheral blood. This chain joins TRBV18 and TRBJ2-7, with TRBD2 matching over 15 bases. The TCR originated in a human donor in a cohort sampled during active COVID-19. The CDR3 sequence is CASSPGLAGGTYEQYF. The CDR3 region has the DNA TGTGCCAGCTCACCGGGACTAGCGGGGGGCACCTACGAGCAGTACTTC.